These T cell receptor beta chains were read from a single sample in a study of blood T cell repertoires in COVID-19. Produced via immunoSEQ multiplex PCR; TCRdb's table is partial and in-frame only. The sample consists of about 250,000 clones, 85% to 95% of them appearing once. The sample taken for sequencing was peripheral blood. Every receptor here comes from a man aged 25 to 45 with COVID-19, enrolled during active disease. Both conserved end residues are part of each CDR3. A D gene is named only where the DNA matches it firmly. Size values are once, few and many counts, or a class for expanded clones, and some rows have none.

TRBV3-1/TRBV3-2	.	TRBJ2-5	.	TGTGCCAGCAGCCAAGATCTATTCGGAGAGACCCAGTACTTC	CASSQDLFGETQYF
TRBV27	.	TRBJ1-2	.	TGTGCCAGCAGTCCCAACAGGGACGGCTATGGCTACACCTTC	CASSPNRDGYGYTF
TRBV21-1	once	TRBJ1-5	.	TGTGCCAGCAGCAAAGACCCAGGGCATCTCGCGTCTCTGAATCAGCCCCAGCATTTT	CASSKDPGHLASLNQPQHF
TRBV18	.	TRBJ1-1	TRBD1	TGTGCCAGCTCACCTCGGACAGGGTGGGACACTGAAGCTTTCTTT	CASSPRTGWDTEAFF
TRBV7-9	.	TRBJ2-1	TRBD1	TGTGCCAGCAGCTTAGGGACAGGGGTGAATGAGCAGTTCTTC	CASSLGTGVNEQFF
TRBV27	.	TRBJ2-1	TRBD2	TGTGCCAGCAGTCGAAGGATAGCGGGGGGATACAATGAGCAGTTCTTC	CASSRRIAGGYNEQFF
TRBV12-3/TRBV12-4	.	TRBJ1-1	.	TGTGCCAGCAGTTTATGGCAGAACACTGAAGCTTTCTTT	CASSLWQNTEAFF
TRBV27	.	TRBJ1-1	TRBD1	TGTGCCAGCAGTTCAACGGGACAGGGAATGGTCACTGAAGCTTTCTTT	CASSSTGQGMVTEAFF
TRBV6-6	.	TRBJ2-7	TRBD2	TGTGCCAGCAGTTACTCCGGGACTAGCGTCGCCGAGCAGTACTTC	CASSYSGTSVAEQYF
TRBV7-9	.	TRBJ1-2	TRBD1	TGTGCCAGCAGCTCCTCTACGCACAGCTACAGGGGGCGCAGCTATGGCTACACCTTC	CASSSSTHSYRGRSYGYTF
TRBV3-1/TRBV3-2	.	TRBJ1-6	.	TGTGCCAGCAGTAAACTTTCAACCCCCTCACCCCTCCACTTT	CASSKLSTPSPLHF
TRBV5-4	.	TRBJ1-3	TRBD1	TGTGCCAGCAGCTTCGACCTATCAGGGGGTGGAAACACCATATATTTT	CASSFDLSGGGNTIYF
TRBV19	.	TRBJ1-1	TRBD1	TGTGCCAGTAGTCTGCCGGGACAGGGTTTCCCTGAAGCTTTCTTT	CASSLPGQGFPEAFF
TRBV6-5	.	TRBJ1-1	.	TGTGCCAGCAGCCCCTTGGGGAGGAAGAACACTGAAGCTTTCTTT	CASSPLGRKNTEAFF
TRBV19	.	TRBJ1-5	TRBD1	TGTGCCACCCAGGACAGGGAAGTTCAGCCCCAGCATTTT	CATQDREVQPQHF
TRBV19	.	TRBJ1-6	TRBD1	TGTGCCAGTAGTAAAACGACAGGGGGCGAGTCTCCACCCCTCCACTTT	CASSKTTGGESPPLHF
TRBV6-1	.	TRBJ2-7	.	TGTGCCAGCAGTGAAGATCAGGGGTCCTACGAGCAGTACTTC	CASSEDQGSYEQYF
TRBV3-1/TRBV3-2	.	TRBJ2-1	TRBD1	TGTGCCAGCAGCCAAGATGCCGGGACAGGGATGTGGAATGAGCAGTTCTTC	CASSQDAGTGMWNEQFF
TRBV3-1/TRBV3-2	.	TRBJ1-2	.	TGTGCCAGCAGCCAAACAGGGACGAACTATGGCTACACCTTC	CASSQTGTNYGYTF
TRBV18	.	TRBJ1-2	.	TGTGCCAGCTCACCGCCCCAGGGGCACTATGGCTACACCTTC	CASSPPQGHYGYTF
TRBV7-3	.	TRBJ1-1	.	TGTGCCAGCAGCCAAGACAGGAACACTGAAGCTTTCTTT	CASSQDRNTEAFF
TRBV12-3/TRBV12-4	.	TRBJ1-2	.	TGTGCCAGCAGACAGGATCTCTATGGCTACACCTTC	CASRQDLYGYTF
TRBV15	.	TRBJ1-3	TRBD1	TGTGCCACCAGAGGTAACAGGGGACTAGAAAACACCATATATTTT	CATRGNRGLENTIYF
TRBV5-1	.	TRBJ2-2	TRBD1	TGCGCCAGCAGCCCGGGTGGGACAGGCACCGGGGAGCTGTTTTTT	CASSPGGTGTGELFF
TRBV12-3/TRBV12-4	.	TRBJ1-4	.	TGTGCCAGCAGTTTCACAGCTAATGAAAAACTGTTTTTT	CASSFTANEKLFF
TRBV11-2	.	TRBJ2-4	TRBD1	TGTGCCAGCAGCCCCTCGACAGGGGATAACATTCAGTACTTC	CASSPSTGDNIQYF
TRBV10-3	.	TRBJ1-6	TRBD1	TGTGCCATCAGTGAGGGGACAGTCTATAATTCACCCCTCCACTTT	CAISEGTVYNSPLHF
TRBV29-1	.	TRBJ1-3	TRBD1	TGCAGCGTTGGGGACAGCTCTGGAAACACCATATATTTT	CSVGDSSGNTIYF
TRBV5-1	.	TRBJ1-1	.	TGCGCCAGCAGCTTGAGTCTGGACACCTTGAACACTGAAGCTTTCTTT	CASSLSLDTLNTEAFF
TRBV6-5	.	TRBJ1-6	.	TGTGCCAGCAGAGAGACAGGAAAGAATTCACCCCTCCACTTT	CASRETGKNSPLHF
TRBV30	.	TRBJ2-2	TRBD2	TGTGCCTGGAGTGCCCAGCGGGGGGGCACCGGGGAGCTGTTTTTT	CAWSAQRGGTGELFF
TRBV6-7	.	TRBJ1-4	.	TGTGCCAGCAGTTATCCCTCGACAGTGGGAACTAATGAAAAACTGTTTTTT	CASSYPSTVGTNEKLFF
TRBV19	.	TRBJ1-5	TRBD1	TGTGCCAGTAGTACCCCCGGGACAGGGACCCTTTATAGCAATCAGCCCCAGCATTTT	CASSTPGTGTLYSNQPQHF
TRBV11-2	.	TRBJ2-5	.	TGTGCCAGCAGCTTAGAATCGGGGGACAGCTCCGACCAAGAGACCCAGTACTTC	CASSLESGDSSDQETQYF
TRBV18	once	TRBJ1-1	.	TGTGCCAGCTCATCCTGGGGGCTGAGTACTGAAGCTTTCTTT	CASSSWGLSTEAFF
TRBV27	.	TRBJ2-3	TRBD2	TGTGCCACCCGGGGGGGAGGGACAGATACGCAGTATTTT	CATRGGGTDTQYF
TRBV7-9	.	TRBJ2-7	.	TGTGCCAGCAGCTTAGCGGGCAGCTCCTACGAGCAGTACTTC	CASSLAGSSYEQYF
TRBV5-1	few	TRBJ1-1	TRBD1	TGCGCCAGCAGCTCAAACAGGGACAGGGGAGCTTTCTTT	CASSSNRDRGAFF
TRBV30	.	TRBJ2-1	TRBD1	TGTGCCTGGAGTCAAGGGACAGGGAACAATGAGCAGTTCTTC	CAWSQGTGNNEQFF
TRBV9	.	TRBJ2-1	TRBD1	TGTGCCAGCAGCGTAGGGACAGGGGGTAACTATGAGCAGTTCTTC	CASSVGTGGNYEQFF
TRBV11-3	.	TRBJ2-1	TRBD2	TGTGCCAGCAGCTTAGGCGAAGCGGGGGTCCGAGGGGAGCAGTTCTTC	CASSLGEAGVRGEQFF
TRBV3-1/TRBV3-2	.	TRBJ1-3	.	TGTGCCAGCAGCCTCGTAGGGGCTGGAAACACCATATATTTT	CASSLVGAGNTIYF
TRBV30	.	TRBJ2-3	.	TGTGCCTCCGGGCCCCCTCGGGGGTTCAGGGATACGCAGTATTTT	CASGPPRGFRDTQYF
TRBV9	.	TRBJ2-1	TRBD2	TGTGCCAGCAGCGCCGGGGGGAGTTCGTACAATGAGCAGTTCTTC	CASSAGGSSYNEQFF
TRBV5-6	.	TRBJ1-2	.	TGTGCCAGCGGACCTCAGGGGCTTAAGGGAGGCTACACCTTC	CASGPQGLKGGYTF
TRBV19	.	TRBJ1-5	.	TGTGCCAGTAGTATGTCGGGGAATCAGCCCCAGCATTTT	CASSMSGNQPQHF
TRBV5-6	.	TRBJ1-6	.	TGTGCCAGCACCCCGCAACCTACAGGGATTTCCACGTCACCCCTCCACTTT	CASTPQPTGISTSPLHF
TRBV7-6	.	TRBJ2-5	TRBD1	TGTGCCAGCAGCCAGACAGGGATCGGGACCCAGTACTTC	CASSQTGIGTQYF
TRBV6-5	.	TRBJ1-5	.	TGTGCCAGCAGTACGGGAGGGATGGGGCATCAGCCCCAGCATTTT	CASSTGGMGHQPQHF
TRBV2	.	TRBJ1-6	TRBD1	TGTGCCAGCAGCTTATCCGGGACAGAATATAATTCACCCCTCCACTTT	CASSLSGTEYNSPLHF
TRBV12-3/TRBV12-4	.	TRBJ1-1	TRBD1	TGTGCCAGCAGCCCCAGTACAGGGGTGAGGGCTTTCTTT	CASSPSTGVRAFF
TRBV5-1	.	TRBJ2-7	.	TGCGCCAGCAGCTTTTCACGGGACACCTACGAGCAGTACTTC	CASSFSRDTYEQYF
TRBV3-1/TRBV3-2	.	TRBJ1-1	.	TGTGCCAGCAGGGGCATTGACACTCCGAACACTGAAGCTTTCTTT	CASRGIDTPNTEAFF
TRBV5-1	.	TRBJ2-3	TRBD2	TGCGCCAGCAGCTCCTCGACCGCTAGCGGGGGAACAGATACGCAGTATTTT	CASSSSTASGGTDTQYF
TRBV9	.	TRBJ2-6	.	TGTGCCAGCAGCGTAGAGTTCGGGACAACTGGGGCCAACGTCCTGACTTTC	CASSVEFGTTGANVLTF
TRBV19	.	TRBJ1-1	.	TGTGCCAGTAGTCCCGGACTTGGAACTGAAGCTTTCTTT	CASSPGLGTEAFF
TRBV5-1	.	TRBJ1-4	TRBD1	TGCGCCAGCAGCCACGGGACAGGGCTTGAAAAACTGTTTTTT	CASSHGTGLEKLFF
TRBV4-1	.	TRBJ1-1	.	TGCGCCAGCAGCCAACTCGGACAGAACACTGAAGCTTTCTTT	CASSQLGQNTEAFF